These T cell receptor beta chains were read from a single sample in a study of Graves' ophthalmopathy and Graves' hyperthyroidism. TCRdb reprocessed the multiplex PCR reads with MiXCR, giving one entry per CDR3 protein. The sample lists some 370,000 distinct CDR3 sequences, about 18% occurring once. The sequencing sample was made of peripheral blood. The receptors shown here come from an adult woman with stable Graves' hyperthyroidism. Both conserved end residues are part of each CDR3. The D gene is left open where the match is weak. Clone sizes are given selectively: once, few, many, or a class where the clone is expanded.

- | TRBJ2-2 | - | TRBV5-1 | TGCGCCAGCAGCTTGCGAGGCGGCCCTACGAACACCGGGGAGCTGTTTTTT | CASSLRGGPTNTGELFF
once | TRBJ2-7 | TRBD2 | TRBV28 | TGTGCCAGCAGTTTTCGACTAGCGGGATACGAGCAGTACTTC | CASSFRLAGYEQYF
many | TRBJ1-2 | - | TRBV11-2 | TGTGCCAGCAGCCCCCCCGGGGCGGGCTATGGCTACACCTTC | CASSPPGAGYGYTF
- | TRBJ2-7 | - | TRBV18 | TGTGCCAGCTCACCCGAGGCTGTTTACGAGCAGTACTTC | CASSPEAVYEQYF
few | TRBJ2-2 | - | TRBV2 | TGTGCCAGCAGTGAGACCAGACAGTCTGCGAACACCGGGGAGCTGTTTTTT | CASSETRQSANTGELFF
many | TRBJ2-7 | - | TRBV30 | TGTGCCTGGAGTGTACTCGGGAAGCAGTACTTC | CAWSVLGKQYF
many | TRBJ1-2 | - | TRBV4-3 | TGCGCCAGCAGCCAAGGGACCTCTCCGGGCAACTATGGCTACACCTTC | CASSQGTSPGNYGYTF
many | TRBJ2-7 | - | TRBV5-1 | TGCGCCAGCAGCTTGATGGCAGGATCCTCCTACGAGCAGTACTTC | CASSLMAGSSYEQYF
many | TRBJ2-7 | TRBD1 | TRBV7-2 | TGTGCCAGCAGCTTAGCAATAGGGGGCACCTACGAGCAGTACTTC | CASSLAIGGTYEQYF
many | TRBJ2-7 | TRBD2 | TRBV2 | TGTGCCAGCAGTGATGGGCCTAGCGGAGGGACCTACGAGCAGTACTTC | CASSDGPSGGTYEQYF
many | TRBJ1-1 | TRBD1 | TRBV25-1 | TGTGCCGTAGGGCAGGGGGACACTGAAGCTTTCTTT | CAVGQGDTEAFF
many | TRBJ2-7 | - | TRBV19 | TGTGCCAGTAGTATAGATTCGGGGGTCGAGCAGTACTTC | CASSIDSGVEQYF
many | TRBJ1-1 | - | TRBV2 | TGTGCCAGCACCTTTCAAATGAACACTGAAGCTTTCTTT | CASTFQMNTEAFF
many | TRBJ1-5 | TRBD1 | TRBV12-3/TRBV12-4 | TGTGCCAGCAGTTTCGACAGGGCGGATCAGCCCCAGCATTTT | CASSFDRADQPQHF
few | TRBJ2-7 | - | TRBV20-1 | TGCAGTGCTAGTTCGGACGGGGGCTCTGTTTTTAGCGAGCAGTACTTC | CSASSDGGSVFSEQYF
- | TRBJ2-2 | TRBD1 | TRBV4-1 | TGCGCCAGCAGCCAAGATAGGACAGGGGCCAAACTTACCGGGGAGCTGTTTTTT | CASSQDRTGAKLTGELFF
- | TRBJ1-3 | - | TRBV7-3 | TGTGCCAGCAGCTTTGACGGGGGGGGTGGAAACACCATATATTTT | CASSFDGGGGNTIYF
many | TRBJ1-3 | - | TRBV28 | TGTGCCAGCATGTCCGGGACCTCTGGAAACACCATATATTTT | CASMSGTSGNTIYF
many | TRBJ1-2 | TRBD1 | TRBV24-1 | TGTGCCACCAGTGGTCCGGGACAGGACCCTTTTGGCTACACCTTC | CATSGPGQDPFGYTF
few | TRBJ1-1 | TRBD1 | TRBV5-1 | TGCGCCAGCAGCCCCCGGGACAGGGGTTCCACTGAAGCTTTCTTT | CASSPRDRGSTEAFF
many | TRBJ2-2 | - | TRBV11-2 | TGTGCCAGCAGCTTATTTCCCAGAAAGGGTACCGGGGAGCTGTTTTTT | CASSLFPRKGTGELFF
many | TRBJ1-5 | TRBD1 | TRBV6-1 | TGTGCCAGCACCGAGGGACAGGGAGGCCAGCCCCAGCATTTT | CASTEGQGGQPQHF
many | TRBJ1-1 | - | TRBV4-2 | TGTGCCAGCAGCCAAGCTTCGGTAGGCACTGAAGCTTTCTTT | CASSQASVGTEAFF
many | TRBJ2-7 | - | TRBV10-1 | TGCGCCAGCAGTGGCCTCTCGGGGGCCGACTCCTACGAGCAGTACTTC | CASSGLSGADSYEQYF
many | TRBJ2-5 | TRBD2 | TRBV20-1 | TGCAGTGCTAGAGGCATACTAGCGGGACTACAAGAGACCCAGTACTTC | CSARGILAGLQETQYF
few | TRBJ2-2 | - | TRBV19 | TGTGCCAGTAGTGGAGGTCTAGACGGAGGTGGGGAGCTGTTTTTT | CASSGGLDGGGELFF
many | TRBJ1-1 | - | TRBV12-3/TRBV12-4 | TGTGCCAGCAGGGCAGGGGTTGACACTGAAGCTTTCTTT | CASRAGVDTEAFF
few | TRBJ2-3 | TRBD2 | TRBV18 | TGTGCCAGCTCACCGGGACTAGTGCCCACAGATACGCAGTATTTT | CASSPGLVPTDTQYF